This T cell receptor (beta chain) was recovered during a study of lymphopenia after photon versus proton radiotherapy. Turning to this clone: Its antigen is not known.

Measured with immunoSEQ multiplex PCR; TCRdb has only the in-frame clones, and not every one. The sample lists roughly 23,000 clones; around 88% were seen once. The CDR3 sequence is 15 residues long. Germline V gives CDR1 MGHRA, CDR2 YSYEKL. The trim removed 3 bases at V and 4 bases at J, leaving 4 bases unmatched. Study-level findings and limits: Oligoclonal CD8+ Temra expansion after nadir drove photon patients' diversity drop. In patients who died, overall survival fell as post-nadir TCR diversity dropped more. Relative stability marked proton patients; photon patients lost diversity and naive cells. Authors raise, but do not show, better survival with proton therapy.

The TCR sequence derives from a man aged 80 or over with esophageal cancer. The material was peripheral blood, obtained from a patient treated with proton-based radiotherapy. The J gene is TRBJ2-3, the V gene TRBV4-1; the match to TRBD1 covers 10 bases. The DNA of the CDR3 is TGCGCCAGCAGCCAGGGGACAGGGGTTGCAGATACGCAGTATTTT. Protein: CASSQGTGVADTQYF.